This is a list of T cell receptor beta chains from one sample in a study of blood T cell repertoires in COVID-19. The table came from immunoSEQ multiplex PCR; TCRdb's copy has only in-frame clones and leaves some out. In the table there are 55,000 to 75,000 clones, approximately 86% of which are singletons. What was sequenced was peripheral blood. Source of these receptors: a man older than 75 with active COVID-19. The CDR3 runs from the conserved cysteine through the conserved F or W. Each record gives: clone size, V gene, D gene, J gene, CDR3 protein, CDR3 DNA. The D gene is left open where the match is weak. Rows may omit the clone size; those that give it use once, few, many or a size class.

size: .
V: TRBV6-4
D: .
J: TRBJ1-1
CDR3: CASSPDRDSEAFF
DNA: TGTGCCAGCAGCCCCGACAGAGATTCTGAAGCTTTCTTT

size: .
V: TRBV19
D: TRBD1
J: TRBJ2-2
CDR3: CASFTGTGRTGELFF
DNA: TGTGCCAGTTTCACCGGGACAGGGAGGACCGGGGAGCTGTTTTTT

size: few
V: TRBV7-9
D: .
J: TRBJ1-6
CDR3: CASSLASGFGSPLHF
DNA: TGTGCCAGCAGCTTGGCCAGCGGGTTTGGGTCACCCCTCCACTTT

size: .
V: TRBV2
D: TRBD2
J: TRBJ2-5
CDR3: CASSSASGGEETQYF
DNA: TGTGCCAGCAGTTCCGCTAGCGGGGGAGAAGAGACCCAGTACTTC

size: .
V: TRBV28
D: TRBD1
J: TRBJ1-4
CDR3: CASSEGAREKLFF
DNA: TGTGCCAGCAGTGAGGGGGCGCGCGAAAAACTGTTTTTT

size: .
V: TRBV5-1
D: .
J: TRBJ1-1
CDR3: CASSWEKGNTEAFF
DNA: TGCGCCAGCAGCTGGGAGAAGGGGAACACTGAAGCTTTCTTT

size: .
V: TRBV18
D: .
J: TRBJ2-3
CDR3: CASSPQGGGTDTQYF
DNA: TGTGCCAGCTCACCACAGGGGGGGGGCACAGATACGCAGTATTTT

size: .
V: TRBV28
D: .
J: TRBJ2-5
CDR3: CASNSLETQYF
DNA: TGTGCCAGCAACAGTCTGGAGACCCAGTACTTC

size: .
V: TRBV18
D: .
J: TRBJ1-6
CDR3: CASSPSQSALHF
DNA: TGTGCCAGCTCACCATCGCAATCGGCCCTCCACTTT

size: .
V: TRBV10-3
D: TRBD2
J: TRBJ2-7
CDR3: CAISDSGAYEQYF
DNA: TGTGCCATCAGCGACAGCGGGGCCTACGAGCAGTACTTC

size: few
V: TRBV6-6
D: .
J: TRBJ2-1
CDR3: CASSPAPTGVRGNEQFF
DNA: TGTGCCAGCAGTCCAGCACCAACAGGTGTTCGTGGCAATGAGCAGTTCTTC

size: once
V: TRBV20-1
D: .
J: TRBJ1-2
CDR3: CSALISGYTF
DNA: TGCAGTGCTCTTATTTCTGGCTACACCTTC

size: .
V: TRBV12-5
D: .
J: TRBJ1-1
CDR3: CASGLDSLNTEAFF
DNA: TGTGCTAGTGGTTTGGACAGCCTTAACACTGAAGCTTTCTTT

size: .
V: TRBV9
D: .
J: TRBJ2-2
CDR3: CASSLWAQIGADTGELFF
DNA: TGTGCCAGCAGCCTGTGGGCCCAAATTGGGGCCGACACCGGGGAGCTGTTTTTT

size: .
V: TRBV28
D: .
J: TRBJ1-4
CDR3: CASSFGRRPNEKLFF
DNA: TGTGCCAGCAGTTTTGGTCGCAGGCCGAATGAAAAACTGTTTTTT

size: .
V: TRBV20-1
D: TRBD1
J: TRBJ2-7
CDR3: CSASRGQLYEQYF
DNA: TGCAGTGCTAGTCGGGGACAGTTGTACGAGCAGTACTTC

size: .
V: TRBV2
D: TRBD2
J: TRBJ2-3
CDR3: CASSAGGGTSDTQYF
DNA: TGTGCCAGCAGTGCGGGCGGGGGTACCTCAGATACGCAGTATTTT

size: once
V: TRBV7-3
D: TRBD1
J: TRBJ2-2
CDR3: CASSLRTGVNTGELFF
DNA: TGTGCCAGCAGCTTAAGGACAGGGGTTAACACCGGGGAGCTGTTTTTT

size: .
V: TRBV7-8
D: .
J: TRBJ2-3
CDR3: CASSYLSGDTTDTQYF
DNA: TGTGCCAGCAGCTACCTTAGCGGAGATACCACAGATACGCAGTATTTT

size: .
V: TRBV27
D: .
J: TRBJ1-4
CDR3: CASSLRSHATNEKLFF
DNA: TGTGCCAGCAGTTTGAGGAGCCATGCAACTAATGAAAAACTGTTTTTT

size: .
V: TRBV6-5
D: TRBD1
J: TRBJ1-2
CDR3: CASRRQGRSYGYTF
DNA: TGTGCCAGCAGGCGACAGGGTAGGAGCTATGGCTACACCTTC

size: .
V: TRBV7-3
D: TRBD1
J: TRBJ1-2
CDR3: CASSSPRKTGGASGYTF
DNA: TGTGCCAGCAGCTCCCCCCGCAAGACAGGGGGCGCGTCGGGCTACACCTTC

size: .
V: TRBV7-8
D: TRBD1
J: TRBJ1-1
CDR3: CASSRTGVAEAFF
DNA: TGTGCCAGCAGCCGGACAGGGGTGGCTGAAGCTTTCTTT

size: .
V: TRBV4-1
D: .
J: TRBJ2-6
CDR3: CASSQDSRSSGANVLTF
DNA: TGCGCCAGCAGCCAAGACTCCAGAAGCTCTGGGGCCAACGTCCTGACTTTC

size: .
V: TRBV3-1/TRBV3-2
D: TRBD2
J: TRBJ2-5
CDR3: CASSQEGLAGRASETQYF
DNA: TGTGCCAGCAGCCAGGAGGGACTAGCGGGGCGGGCGTCGGAGACCCAGTACTTC

size: .
V: TRBV9
D: .
J: TRBJ2-7
CDR3: CASSGRGYEQYF
DNA: TGTGCCAGCAGCGGAAGGGGTTACGAGCAGTACTTC

size: .
V: TRBV5-1
D: TRBD1
J: TRBJ1-1
CDR3: CASSKGQVNTEAFF
DNA: TGCGCCAGCAGCAAGGGACAGGTGAACACTGAAGCTTTCTTT

size: .
V: TRBV5-1
D: .
J: TRBJ2-2
CDR3: CASSLVATGNTGELFF
DNA: TGCGCCAGCAGCTTGGTTGCCACGGGGAACACCGGGGAGCTGTTTTTT

size: .
V: TRBV5-5
D: TRBD2
J: TRBJ2-7
CDR3: CASSLDGTTAYEQYF
DNA: TGTGCCAGCAGCTTGGATGGGACTACGGCTTACGAGCAGTACTTC

size: .
V: TRBV5-6
D: TRBD1
J: TRBJ1-2
CDR3: CASTTGGIYGYTF
DNA: TGTGCCAGCACGACAGGGGGTATCTATGGCTACACCTTC

size: .
V: TRBV28
D: TRBD1
J: TRBJ2-7
CDR3: CASSLPGTVNYEQYF
DNA: TGTGCCAGCAGTTTACCCGGGACAGTCAACTACGAGCAGTACTTC

size: .
V: TRBV29-1
D: TRBD1
J: TRBJ2-5
CDR3: CSVRDRVVETQYF
DNA: TGCAGCGTTCGGGACAGGGTCGTCGAGACCCAGTACTTC

size: .
V: TRBV29-1
D: TRBD2
J: TRBJ2-7
CDR3: CSVKAGGPGYEQYF
DNA: TGCAGCGTTAAAGCGGGAGGGCCTGGGTACGAGCAGTACTTC

size: .
V: TRBV5-6
D: TRBD1
J: TRBJ2-1
CDR3: CASSPGQGNEQFF
DNA: TGTGCCAGCAGCCCTGGACAGGGGAATGAGCAGTTCTTC

size: .
V: TRBV28
D: .
J: TRBJ1-1
CDR3: CASSSGVLNTEAFF
DNA: TGTGCCAGCAGTTCGGGTGTTTTGAACACTGAAGCTTTCTTT

size: .
V: TRBV6-4
D: .
J: TRBJ1-5
CDR3: CASSDSLRTPQHF
DNA: TGTGCCAGCAGTGACTCCCTACGGACACCCCAGCATTTT

size: many
V: TRBV18
D: TRBD1
J: TRBJ2-2
CDR3: CASSLGQDRTGELFF
DNA: TGTGCCAGCTCCCTTGGACAGGATCGAACCGGGGAGCTGTTTTTT

size: .
V: TRBV28
D: .
J: TRBJ1-5
CDR3: CASSLPGSRNQPQHF
DNA: TGTGCCAGCAGTTTGCCGGGGAGTCGGAATCAGCCCCAGCATTTT

size: .
V: TRBV5-4
D: TRBD2
J: TRBJ2-1
CDR3: CASSLGAGRGVYNEQFF
DNA: TGTGCCAGCAGCTTAGGGGCCGGGAGGGGGGTATACAATGAGCAGTTCTTC

size: .
V: TRBV5-1
D: .
J: TRBJ1-2
CDR3: CASSLGFGEGYTF
DNA: TGCGCCAGCAGCTTGGGTTTCGGAGAGGGCTACACCTTC

size: .
V: TRBV28
D: TRBD2
J: TRBJ2-3
CDR3: CASSRIAGVTDTQYF
DNA: TGTGCCAGCAGTCGTATAGCGGGAGTAACAGATACGCAGTATTTT

size: .
V: TRBV9
D: .
J: TRBJ1-1
CDR3: CASSATVNTEAFF
DNA: TGTGCCAGCAGCGCGACAGTAAACACTGAAGCTTTCTTT

size: few
V: TRBV7-9
D: .
J: TRBJ2-7
CDR3: CASSRTYEQYF
DNA: TGTGCCAGCAGCCGTACCTACGAGCAGTACTTC

size: .
V: TRBV20-1
D: .
J: TRBJ2-7
CDR3: CSASPLYEQYF
DNA: TGCAGTGCTAGCCCCCTATACGAGCAGTACTTC

size: .
V: TRBV6-2/TRBV6-3
D: TRBD1
J: TRBJ2-5
CDR3: CASSHQGTESGTQYF
DNA: TGTGCCAGCAGTCACCAAGGGACAGAGTCTGGGACCCAGTACTTC

size: .
V: TRBV5-4
D: TRBD1
J: TRBJ2-7
CDR3: CASSSGQGAWEQYF
DNA: TGTGCCAGCAGCTCTGGACAGGGGGCTTGGGAGCAGTACTTC

size: few
V: TRBV9
D: TRBD2
J: TRBJ2-2
CDR3: CASSPGSGVTGELFF
DNA: TGTGCCAGCAGCCCCGGTAGCGGGGTCACCGGGGAGCTGTTTTTT

size: .
V: TRBV29-1
D: .
J: TRBJ2-1
CDR3: CSVDSPNEQFF
DNA: TGCAGCGTTGATAGTCCAAATGAGCAGTTCTTC

size: .
V: TRBV20-1
D: .
J: TRBJ1-4
CDR3: CSASRGAAANEKLFF
DNA: TGCAGTGCTAGTAGAGGTGCGGCAGCTAATGAAAAACTGTTTTTT

size: .
V: TRBV10-2
D: .
J: TRBJ2-1
CDR3: CASHSPGSDNEQFF
DNA: TGCGCCAGCCACTCGCCCGGGTCCGACAATGAGCAGTTCTTC

size: .
V: TRBV9
D: TRBD2
J: TRBJ2-2
CDR3: CASSPSLAGNTGELFF
DNA: TGTGCCAGCAGCCCCTCCCTAGCGGGGAACACCGGGGAGCTGTTTTTT

size: .
V: TRBV3-1/TRBV3-2
D: .
J: TRBJ1-4
CDR3: CASSQFVGAVGEKLFF
DNA: TGTGCCAGCAGCCAATTTGTAGGGGCCGTAGGTGAAAAACTGTTTTTT